The source of this TCR beta chain is a study of T cell responses to AZD1222 COVID-19 vaccine. TCRdb keeps only in-frame clones here, not all; method: immunoSEQ multiplex PCR. In the table there are more than 100,000 clones, around 87% of which are singletons. Concerning this clone itself: Its specificity is unknown.

Study outcomes and limitations: White British ancestry dominated among donors, who included more females, and clonal diversity was possibly underestimated. Mapped onto spike, vaccine-associated CD4 TCRs spanned it and were dominant at 160-218 and 743-854.

The length of the CDR3 is 13 residues. The V gene's germline CDR1 is LGHDT and CDR2 YNNKEL (reference sequence). Trimming cost V 5 bases and J 3 bases, with 11 bases left between them. The V call is TRBV3-1 (or the pseudogene TRBV3-2), the J call TRBJ2-7; possible D gene TRBD2, 6 bases. The sample here was peripheral blood, taken on day 0 of AZD1222 vaccination. This clonotype was sampled from an adult in good health. CDR3 loop: CASSYLEGYEQYF. DNA of the CDR3: TGTGCCAGCAGCTATCTGGAGGGCTACGAGCAGTACTTC.